This T cell receptor (beta chain) was identified during a study of T cells in Graves' hyperthyroidism and ophthalmopathy. The CDR3 runs 13 residues. CDR1 is SNHLY and CDR2 is FYNNEI in the germline V gene. Trimming shortened V by 4 bases and J by 5 bases, and 11 bases separated the two germline ends. There were TCR beta CDR3 regions amplified from RNA transcripts. Primed by the HTBI set, a first-round RT-PCR was run on the TCR CDR3. TCRdb re-called the multiplex PCR reads with MiXCR, one entry per CDR3 protein. This repertoire shows approximately 430,000 distinct CDR3 sequences, more than 15% found once; its top ten account for about 14%. Diagnoses were established using clinical symptoms, serum thyroxine and TRAb, thyroid ultrasound and orbital computed tomography. This clonotype was counted at least ten times.

This rearrangement joins TRBV2 to TRBJ1-2, with no clear D. Sample: blood. This receptor was obtained from a woman younger than 30 with Graves' hyperthyroidism. The chain's CDR3 is CASSVPGIYGYTF. For the CDR3, the DNA is TGTGCCAGCAGTGTACCGGGGATTTATGGCTACACCTTC.